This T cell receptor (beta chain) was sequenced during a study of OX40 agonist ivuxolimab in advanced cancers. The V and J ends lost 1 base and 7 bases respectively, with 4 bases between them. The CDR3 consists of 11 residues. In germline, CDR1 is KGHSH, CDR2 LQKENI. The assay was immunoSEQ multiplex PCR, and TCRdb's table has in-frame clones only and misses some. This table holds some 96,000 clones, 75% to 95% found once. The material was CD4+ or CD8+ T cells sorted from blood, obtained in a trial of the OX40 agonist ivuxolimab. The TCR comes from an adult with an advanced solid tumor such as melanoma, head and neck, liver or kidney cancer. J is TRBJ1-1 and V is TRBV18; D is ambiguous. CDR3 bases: TGTGCCAGCTCACCACAGGTTGAAGCTTTCTTT. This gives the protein CASSPQVEAFF.